These T cell receptor beta chains were read from a single sample in a study of blood T cells in healthy people across ages. Using its own MiXCR run on the 5' RACE reads, TCRdb lists one record per CDR3 protein. The table includes 600,000 to 1,000,000 distinct CDR3 sequences, 58% detected once. Specimen: blood. The receptor set was obtained from a man aged 25-45 years in good health. The CDR3 runs from the conserved cysteine through the conserved F or W. The order of the fields is V gene, J gene, CDR3 protein.

V gene: TRBV6-5; J gene: TRBJ1-2; CDR3 protein: CASSRRTGEYGYTF
V gene: TRBV11-1; J gene: TRBJ2-7; CDR3 protein: CASSLVPSGREGYNEQYF
V gene: TRBV18; J gene: TRBJ2-7; CDR3 protein: CASSPPDRAYEQYF
V gene: TRBV20-1; J gene: TRBJ2-7; CDR3 protein: CSVEDRDYGYEQYF
V gene: TRBV7-9; J gene: .; CDR3 protein: CASSSREGGSNEQYF
V gene: TRBV27; J gene: TRBJ2-7; CDR3 protein: CASSWTRSYEQYF
V gene: TRBV7-2; J gene: TRBJ2-7; CDR3 protein: CASSLVEGTYYEQYF
V gene: TRBV10-3; J gene: TRBJ2-2; CDR3 protein: CAISDPPGRGLTGELFF
V gene: TRBV5-1; J gene: TRBJ1-1; CDR3 protein: CASSVAGGATEAFF
V gene: TRBV20-1; J gene: TRBJ2-2; CDR3 protein: CSASSEGGIAAGELFF
V gene: TRBV7-9; J gene: TRBJ2-3; CDR3 protein: CASSSDRNTDTQYF
V gene: TRBV29-1; J gene: TRBJ1-2; CDR3 protein: CSVGGQGDGYTF
V gene: TRBV20-1; J gene: TRBJ1-5; CDR3 protein: CSAQQGAREQPQHF
V gene: TRBV4-3; J gene: TRBJ2-1; CDR3 protein: CASSPRSGRINEQFF
V gene: TRBV7-9; J gene: TRBJ2-5; CDR3 protein: CASSFGGLLETQYF
V gene: TRBV20-1; J gene: TRBJ2-1; CDR3 protein: CSAVLAASSYNEQFF
V gene: TRBV29-1; J gene: TRBJ1-2; CDR3 protein: CSVQLWGATAPHGYTF